This T cell receptor (beta chain) emerged from a study of CXCR3-negative and CXCR3-positive naive CD8 T cells. UMI-labeled TRB cDNA libraries were prepared by 5' RACE. TCRdb reprocessed the 5' RACE reads and stores each CDR3 protein as one record, lacking DNA. The specimen's table records 56,000 or so distinct CDR3 sequences. There are 14 residues in the CDR3. Per the germline V gene, CDR1 is MDHEN and CDR2 is SYDVKM. The TCR sequence derives from a human donor in good health. Some clones in this sample may be carry-over from other donors' samples. The V gene is TRBV28, the J gene TRBJ2-2; checking the TCRdb D call of TRBD1 is not possible without DNA. Sequenced sample: memory CD8+ T cells from blood. This CDR3 is CASRNGQATGELFF. Filled out from reference TRBV28 and TRBJ2-2, the complete variable domain reads DVKVTQSSRYLVKRTGEKVFLECVQDMDHENMFWYRQDPGLGLRLIYFSYDVKMKEKGDIPEGYSVSREKKERFSLILESASTNQTSMYLCASRNGQATGELFFGEGSRLTVL.